This TCR beta chain was profiled in a study of cytomegalovirus exposure and HLA in healthy donors. This CDR3 has 15 residues. Germline values: CDR1 MNHEY, CDR2 SVGAGI. V was clipped by 5 bases and J by 0 bases, with 11 bases between them. Turning to this clone: Its target is unknown.

Overall study results and limits: HLA alleles showed associations with 16,951 TCR beta sequences in a later analysis, at a 0.05 false discovery rate. Based on reports, TCR beta sequences accurately predicted HLA-A and HLA-B alleles for most subjects.

This PCR relied on a set of 60 Vbeta primers and 13 Jbeta primers. Repertoires were generated with immunoSEQ multiplex PCR, while TCRdb's copy carries only in-frame clones and drops some. In the table there are roughly 130,000 clones, 70% to 85% of which are singletons. Donors likely had unrecorded immune exposures despite being nominally healthy when sampled. This chain uses TRBV6-5 with TRBJ1-5; unclear D gene. The receptor was isolated from a boy younger than 10 in good health and CMV-seronegative. Sequencing was done on a sample of PBMCs. This chain's CDR3 is CASSPQVHSNQPQHF. The DNA of the CDR3 is TGTGCCAGCAGTCCGCAGGTTCATAGCAATCAGCCCCAGCATTTT.